This TCR beta chain was obtained from a study of CXCR3-negative and CXCR3-positive naive CD8 T cells. The study, taken as a whole, reports: More hydrophobic TRB CDR3s were found in CXCR3-positive naive cells than in CXCR3-negative naive cells.

This CDR3 spans 16 amino acids. Germline assignment: CDR1 SGHNT and CDR2 YYREEE (reference sequence). Those CD8+ T cells considered naive were CD45RO-CCR7+CD27+CD95-. Researchers prepared the TRB cDNA libraries using 5' RACE with UMI labels. No DNA is given; TCRdb re-called the 5' RACE reads and lists each CDR3 protein once. The record lists about 6,700 distinct CDR3 sequences, of which the ten most abundant hold under 2%. Comments on this clonotype: As yet, its antigen is unknown.

The receptor comes from a human donor in good health. Some clones in this sample may be carry-over from other donors' samples. The V gene is TRBV5-4, the J gene TRBJ2-2; TCRdb's assignment of TRBD1 cannot be checked, as there is no DNA. The sample taken for sequencing was naive CXCR3+ CD8+ T cells from blood. The subset denotes: CD45RO-CCR7+CD27+CD95- naive CD8+ T cells expressing CXCR3 (TNR3+). CDR3 region: CASSPPGQGYTGELFF.